Presented here are 19 T cell receptor beta chains from one specimen sequenced in a study of technical replicates of blood from several donors. The table came from immunoSEQ multiplex PCR; TCRdb's copy has only in-frame clones and leaves some out. The data contain 15,000 to 20,000 clones, 80% to 90% of them seen just once; the ten biggest clones take up 10% to 15%. The source material was PBMCs. The receptor set was obtained from a human donor in good health.

The V gene is TRBV6-4, the J gene TRBJ2-1, with 11 nucleotides matching TRBD2. J gave up 6 bases and V 2 bases, and 0 bases lay outside the gene matches. Germline V lookup: CDR1 MRHNA, CDR2 SNTAGT. The CDR3 covers 14 residues. Here the CDR3 reads CASSDGTSGNEQFF. As DNA, the CDR3 is TGTGCCAGCAGTGACGGGACTAGCGGCAATGAGCAGTTCTTC.

The gene calls are TRBV28 and TRBJ2-5; 8 positions match TRBD1. V was pared by 2 bases and J by 3 bases, with 8 bases of the junction left unmatched. This CDR3 is 16 amino acids long. Germline values: CDR1 MDHEN, CDR2 SYDVKM. CDR3 loop: CASSLPEGQEKETQYF. The CDR3 region has the DNA TGTGCCAGCAGTTTACCCGAGGGACAGGAAAAAGAGACCCAGTACTTC.

The chain carries TRBV5-5 and TRBJ2-3, with unresolved D. This CDR3 spans 15 amino acids. Trimming removed 0 bases at V and 3 bases at J, with 11 bases between. Germline assignment: CDR1 SGHKS and CDR2 YYEKEE (reference sequence). The CDR3 nucleotides are TGTGCCAGCAGCTTGGGGAGTCTGGAAACAGATACGCAGTATTTT. Translating gives CASSLGSLETDTQYF.

This clone was detected only a few times. This chain links TRBV6-5 with TRBJ1-3; possible D gene TRBD1, 6 bases. Trimming took off 6 bases at V and 8 bases at J, with 14 bases between the two ends. The CDR3 loop spans 13 amino acids. CDR1 is MNHEY, CDR2 SVGAGI, per germline. As DNA, the CDR3 is TGTGCCAGCAGCTCCGACAGGTTTCACACCATATATTTT. Amino acids: CASSSDRFHTIYF.

The CDR3 DNA follows: TGTGCCAGCAGTGTCACTAGCGGGAGTTACAATGAGCAGTTCTTC. Amino acid sequence: CASSVTSGSYNEQFF. The V call is TRBV27, the J call TRBJ2-1, with 11 nucleotides matching TRBD2. CDR1 and CDR2 (germline): MNHEY, SMNVEV (reference sequence). The CDR3 has 15 residues. V shed 5 bases and J 4 bases; nucleotides not matched to a gene: 4.

The CDR3 sequence: CASSEGLGVDTQYF. CDR3 in DNA: TGTGCCAGCAGTGAGGGGCTAGGCGTTGATACGCAGTATTTT. The genes are TRBV6-1 and TRBJ2-3, with D perhaps matching TRBD1 (5 bases). The V end was cut by 3 bases, the J end by 6 bases, with 13 bases between. Germline V gene sequence: CDR1 MNHNS, CDR2 SASEGT. CDR3 size: 14 residues.

V gene TRBV5-4 combines with J gene TRBJ1-2, with 8 bases identical to TRBD1. The CDR3 consists of 15 residues. J lost 8 bases, V lost 3 bases, and 12 bases had no gene match. The germline CDR1 and CDR2 sequences are SGHNT and YYREEE (reference sequence). The CDR3 loop reads CASSSPLGTGKGYTF. CDR3 nucleotide sequence: TGTGCCAGCAGCTCCCCGCTGGGGACAGGAAAAGGCTACACCTTC.

The chain has TRBV10-3 and TRBJ2-1; 8 bases align to TRBD2. The CDR3 has 16 residues. The germline V gene has CDR1 ENHRY and CDR2 SYGVKD. V lost 0 bases, J lost 2 bases, and 3 bases stayed unmatched. The CDR3 sequence: CAISESASGPYNEQFF. CDR3 sequence (DNA): TGTGCCATCAGTGAGTCGGCTAGCGGGCCCTACAATGAGCAGTTCTTC.

The genes are TRBV5-1 and TRBJ2-7, with TRBD2 as a possible D gene (6 bases). The V and J ends lost 0 bases and 2 bases respectively, with 30 bases between them. Germline-derived CDR1 and CDR2 are SGHRS and YFSETQ. The CDR3 spans 21 residues. The CDR3 protein is CASSLAWGAFTSGTGTYEQYF. CDR3 nucleotides: TGCGCCAGCAGCTTGGCCTGGGGAGCATTTACCTCCGGGACTGGTACCTACGAGCAGTACTTC.

The chain has TRBV15 and TRBJ2-7; 11 bases match TRBD2. This CDR3 is built from 18 residues. The germline CDR1 and CDR2 sequences are LNHNV and YYDKDF (reference sequence). J was trimmed by 7 bases and V by 0 bases; bases with no gene match: 14. The CDR3 spells CATSRDQVAGGPIREQYF. In DNA, the CDR3 is TGTGCCACCAGCAGAGATCAGGTAGCGGGAGGGCCCATCCGGGAGCAGTACTTC.

V is TRBV6-1 and J is TRBJ2-5, with 12 bases aligning to TRBD1. V lost 6 bases to trimming and J lost 5 bases; unmatched junction nucleotides: 7. Germline values: CDR1 MNHNS, CDR2 SASEGT. This CDR3 spans 15 amino acids. CDR3 residues: CASSPGQGAWETQYF. CDR3 sequence (DNA): TGTGCCAGCAGCCCGGGACAGGGGGCTTGGGAGACCCAGTACTTC.

This clone was seen a single time. The CDR3 DNA reads TGTGCCAGCAGTGAAGCTTGGGGAGGCTACGAGCAGTACTTC. Protein sequence: CASSEAWGGYEQYF. The chain couples TRBV6-1 to TRBJ2-7; D is possibly TRBD2 (6 bases). Trimming pared 0 bases from V and 3 bases from J, leaving 9 bases between. The CDR3 contains 14 residues. CDR1 and CDR2 (germline): MNHNS, SASEGT.

The V and J genes are TRBV27 and TRBJ2-1; tentatively, D is TRBD2 (6 bases). The CDR3 is made up of 18 amino acids. Germline V gene data show CDR1 as MNHEY and CDR2 as SMNVEV (reference sequence). Trimming stripped 5 bases from V and 0 bases from J, with 20 bases between. The DNA for the CDR3 is TGTGCCAGCAGTCAACAATCCAGCGGGCTAAGCTCCTACAATGAGCAGTTCTTC. It specifies CASSQQSSGLSSYNEQFF.

V and J are TRBV28 and TRBJ2-7; 7 nucleotides line up with TRBD2. This CDR3 is built from 17 residues. The V and J ends lost 8 bases and 0 bases, in that order; junction bases with no gene match: 16. Germline CDR1 MDHEN, CDR2 SYDVKM. The CDR3 loop reads CASSRNKIGGSSYEQYF. The CDR3 region has the DNA TGTGCCAGCTCTAGGAACAAAATCGGGGGGAGCTCCTACGAGCAGTACTTC. The complete variable domain, with remaining parts taken from reference TRBV28 and TRBJ2-7, reads DVKVTQSSRYLVKRTGEKVFLECVQDMDHENMFWYRQDPGLGLRLIYFSYDVKMKEKGDIPEGYSVSREKKERFSLILESASTNQTSMYLCASSRNKIGGSSYEQYFGPGTRLTVT.

The chain is built from TRBV5-1 and TRBJ1-4; a possible D gene is TRBD1 (5 bases). This CDR3 contains 13 residues. Germline V CDR1 and CDR2: SGHRS, YFSETQ. V was pared by 1 base and J by 8 bases, with 9 bases between. CDR3 sequence (DNA): TGCGCCAGCAGCTTGACAGGTGCGGAAAAACTGTTTTTT. Its translation: CASSLTGAEKLFF.

The table lists this clone with a count of one. The chain joins TRBV19 to TRBJ2-3; the match to TRBD1 covers 9 bases. This CDR3 region has 14 residues. Trimming cost V 10 bases and J 2 bases; bases outside gene matches: 7. The germline V gene has CDR1 LNHDA and CDR2 SQIVND (reference sequence). The chain's CDR3 is CAINGTGNTDTQYF. CDR3 DNA: TGTGCCATCAACGGGACAGGGAACACAGATACGCAGTATTTT. The whole variable domain, remainder taken from reference TRBV19 and TRBJ2-3, is DGGITQSPKYLFRKEGQNVTLSCEQNLNHDAMYWYRQDPGQGLRLIYYSQIVNDFQKGDIAEGYSVSREKKESFPLTVTSAQKNPTAFYLCAINGTGNTDTQYFGPGTRLTVL.

This sequence joins TRBV11-2 and TRBJ2-2, with 9 bases that match TRBD1. The CDR3 extends over 15 amino acids. In germline, CDR1 is SGHAT, CDR2 FQNNGV. The V segment lost 5 bases and the J segment 3 bases; nucleotides outside the gene matches: 4. This chain's CDR3 is CASSIQGADTGELFF. The CDR3 DNA is TGTGCCAGCAGCATACAGGGGGCGGACACCGGGGAGCTGTTTTTT.

The chain has TRBV30 and TRBJ2-5, with D possibly TRBD1 on 5 matching bases. Germline V CDR1 and CDR2: GTSNPN, SVGIG (reference sequence). The CDR3 totals 12 residues. V lost 3 bases and J 3 bases, leaving 8 bases between the germline ends. CDR3 amino acids: CAWSRVEETQYF. The DNA of the CDR3 is TGTGCCTGGAGCAGGGTAGAAGAGACCCAGTACTTC.

The rearrangement uses TRBV6-1 and TRBJ1-1, with a weak D call TRBD1 (6 bases). This CDR3 contains 15 residues. The V end lost 6 bases, the J end lost 4 bases, and 18 bases lay between the germline ends. Per germline, CDR1 MNHNS and CDR2 SASEGT. In DNA form, the CDR3 reads TGTGCCAGCAGAAGACAGGTAGGAGAAGGCACTGAAGCTTTCTTT. Encoded protein: CASRRQVGEGTEAFF.